This record covers a single T cell receptor beta chain. As yet, its antigen is unknown. CDR3 length: 14 amino acids. Between the trimmed V and J ends, which lost 6 bases and 11 bases, there was a span of 22 bases. The source of the sample is a study of T cells after yellow fever vaccination. Across the study: Any fraction with a low cell number was prepared using SMART-Seq v4 Ultra Low Input.

A 5'RACE template-switching step, the method used to make TCR cDNA, added a universal primer site and UMIs. In TCRdb, the 5' RACE reads were re-called with MiXCR into one record per CDR3 protein. The sample has a few hundred thousand distinct CDR3 sequences, 18% seen once. Overall study findings and caveats: FACS-sorted repertoires could contain abundant clonotypes contaminating from the bulk population. Among primary-vaccination clones, most reappeared after the booster, at 95% to 96% for CD4 and about 90% for CD8.

The sample was PBMCs, taken before the yellow fever booster vaccination. The rearrangement links TRBV12-3 or TRBV12-4 to TRBJ1-2, with D possibly matching TRBD1 (6 bases). The source is a man younger than 30 who received the YFV17D yellow fever vaccine. The CDR3 sequence: CASSPGVGGAGYTF. In DNA, the CDR3 is TGTGCCAGCAGCCCGGGGGTTGGGGGCGCAGGGTACACCTTC.